What follows are 10 T cell receptor beta chains derived from one specimen sequenced in a study of beta chain features in type 1 diabetes. Points from the study as a whole: There was a moderate but significant shortening of TCRB CDR3s in all four CD4+ subsets of Type 1 diabetes patients.

Every isolated RNA sample was fully reverse transcribed, so sequencing captured expressed TCRB transcripts. Assay: immunoSEQ multiplex PCR; the TCRdb copy retains only in-frame clones and omits some. The sample has over 300,000 clones, around 9% seen once. Antigen specificity for these receptors is unknown. The specimen was central memory CD4+ T cells from blood. These TCRs come from a man aged 25 to 40 with type 1 diabetes.

The V and J genes are TRBV4-3 and TRBJ2-7, with TRBD1 identical over 12 bases. The CDR3 length is 15 residues. With V trimmed by 1 base and J by 5 bases, 3 bases remained unmatched. The germline V gene has CDR1 LGHNA and CDR2 YSLEER. The DNA of the CDR3 is TGCGCCAGCAGCCAAGGGGACAGGGGGCAGGACGAGCAGTACTTC. Translation gives CASSQGDRGQDEQYF.

This clone appeared a few times. J is TRBJ2-1 and V is TRBV18; TRBD1 matches at 9 bases. The germline CDR1 and CDR2 sequences are KGHSH and LQKENI. The CDR3 is 15 residues long. V was pared by 3 bases and J by 9 bases, with 9 bases of the junction left unmatched. As DNA, the CDR3 is TGTGCCAGCTCACCTGCCGGGACAGGGTTGGGTGAGCAGTTCTTC. As protein: CASSPAGTGLGEQFF.

The chain combines TRBV7-9 with TRBJ2-1; 11 positions agree with TRBD2. The CDR3 sequence is 15 residues long. V shed 1 base, J shed 6 bases, and the junction held 2 bases outside the gene matches. The germline gives CDR1 SEHNR, CDR2 FQNEAQ (reference sequence). CDR3 sequence: CASSLGGTSGNEQFF. CDR3 DNA sequence: TGTGCCAGCAGCTTAGGAGGGACTAGCGGCAATGAGCAGTTCTTC.

The chain uses TRBV5-6 and TRBJ2-7; D is possibly TRBD1 or TRBD2 (5 bases each). This CDR3 region has 13 residues. Germline V gene lookup returns CDR1 SGHDT and CDR2 YYEEEE. V lost 0 bases and J 3 bases, leaving 7 bases between the germline ends. CDR3 sequence (DNA): TGTGCCAGCAGCTTGGGAGGGGTCTACGAGCAGTACTTC. Amino acid sequence: CASSLGGVYEQYF.

The rearrangement joins TRBV28 to TRBJ2-7, with 10 bases that match TRBD2. Germline V gives CDR1 MDHEN, CDR2 SYDVKM. This CDR3 is 17 amino acids long. Trimming took 7 bases from V and 6 from J; bases not matched to a gene: 18. This CDR3 reads CASNPGKAGGTSVEQYF. CDR3 nucleotide sequence: TGTGCCAGCAACCCTGGAAAAGCGGGGGGGACATCGGTCGAGCAGTACTTC.

The chain employs TRBV2 and TRBJ1-5; possible D gene TRBD1, 6 bases. The V and J ends lost 3 bases and 2 bases respectively, with 11 bases between them. This CDR3 comprises 15 residues. Germline V gives CDR1 SNHLY, CDR2 FYNNEI. The CDR3 is CASSEGAWGNQPQHF. CDR3 sequence (DNA): TGTGCCAGCAGTGAGGGGGCATGGGGCAATCAGCCCCAGCATTTT.

This clone has only a few counts. The chain joins TRBV4-1 to TRBJ1-4; D remains unclear. The CDR3 length is 16 residues. V lost 0 bases, J lost 4 bases, and 12 bases lay in between. Germline V gene data show CDR1 as MGHRA and CDR2 as YSYEKL. The CDR3 protein is CASSQDSIGGNEKLFF. CDR3 bases: TGCGCCAGCAGCCAAGATTCCATCGGAGGTAATGAAAAACTGTTTTTT.

V and J are TRBV9 and TRBJ1-4, with D maybe TRBD1 (5 bases). Germline-derived CDR1 and CDR2 are SGDLS and YYNGEE. The CDR3 contains 15 residues. V shed 0 bases and J shed 4 bases, with 10 bases lying between them. CDR3 nucleotides: TGTGCCAGCAGCGTAGCAGGGTTGGGTAATGAAAAACTGTTTTTT. It specifies CASSVAGLGNEKLFF.

This clone was counted ten times or more. The chain couples TRBV14 to TRBJ1-6, with no clear D. Trimming took 1 base from V and 7 from J, leaving 11 bases between them. Germline V lookup: CDR1 SGHDN, CDR2 FVKESK. CDR3 length equals 15 residues. This CDR3 reads CASSQASTANSPLHF. DNA for the CDR3: TGTGCCAGCAGCCAAGCTAGTACAGCAAATTCACCCCTCCACTTT.

The rearrangement joins TRBV10-2 to TRBJ1-1; D might be TRBD1 (5 bases). Trimming took off 6 bases at V and 3 bases at J, with 17 bases between the two ends. The length of the CDR3 is 15 residues. Germline CDR1 WSHSY, CDR2 SAAADI. DNA of the CDR3: TGCGCCAGCAGCCTTGGGGGGAGGGTGGACACTGAAGCTTTCTTT. Residues: CASSLGGRVDTEAFF.